The 19 T cell receptor beta chains below were found in one sample sequenced in a study of blood T cell repertoires in COVID-19. The repertoire was sequenced with immunoSEQ multiplex PCR; TCRdb's copy has only in-frame clones and lacks some. The sample has around 430,000 clones; about 87% are singletons. The sample consisted of peripheral blood. The receptors come from a woman in her fifties or sixties with COVID-19, enrolled during active disease.

This clone has a single count. This chain links TRBV2 with TRBJ2-7, with D possibly TRBD2 on 5 matching bases. Trimming stripped 2 bases from V and 5 bases from J, with 13 bases between. The CDR3 is 14 residues long. Germline V gene sequence: CDR1 SNHLY, CDR2 FYNNEI. Written as DNA, the CDR3 is TGTGCCAGCAGTGAATTGGGCCCGCGGGACGAGCAGTACTTC. Translating it yields CASSELGPRDEQYF.

The rearrangement joins TRBV10-3 to TRBJ2-2; 11 bases agree with TRBD2. The CDR3 has 16 amino acids. Germline trimming cut 10 bases from V and 0 bases from J; bases unmatched to any gene: 7. Germline V lookup: CDR1 ENHRY, CDR2 SYGVKD. As DNA, the CDR3 is TGTGCCACTCTAGCGGGGGGCCAGTCGAACACCGGGGAGCTGTTTTTT. Amino acid sequence: CATLAGGQSNTGELFF.

Comments on this clone: Other DNA sequences within the sample encode an identical CDR3. The chain combines TRBV30 with TRBJ2-3, with D perhaps matching TRBD1 (5 bases). Trimming cost V 0 bases and J 3 bases, with 7 bases left between them. The CDR3 covers 13 residues. CDR1 and CDR2 (germline): GTSNPN, SVGIG (reference sequence). CDR3 loop: CAWSVQGTDTQYF. In DNA form, the CDR3 reads TGTGCCTGGAGTGTGCAGGGAACAGATACGCAGTATTTT.

The chain links TRBV4-1 to TRBJ1-1; TRBD1 matches at 7 bases. This CDR3 region has 16 residues. Per germline, CDR1 MGHRA and CDR2 YSYEKL. Trimming took 6 bases from V and 3 from J; bases not matched to a gene: 13. CDR3 bases: TGCGCCAGCAGGCCGGATGCGGGGACAGATCACACTGAAGCTTTCTTT. It translates to CASRPDAGTDHTEAFF.

The chain has TRBV11-1 and TRBJ1-1, with D uncertain. This CDR3 has 14 amino acids. Germline V CDR1 and CDR2: SGHAT, FQDESV (reference sequence). Trimming removed 3 bases at V and 4 bases at J, with 12 bases between. This chain's CDR3 is CASSFRSRGTEAFF. CDR3 DNA sequence: TGTGCCAGCAGCTTTAGGTCTCGAGGCACTGAAGCTTTCTTT.

The chain has TRBV9 and TRBJ1-2; TRBD1 matches 8 bases. J was trimmed by 8 bases and V by 3 bases; bases with no gene match: 6. This CDR3 spans 13 amino acids. Germline CDR1 and CDR2: SGDLS and YYNGEE. CDR3 nucleotides: TGTGCCAGCAGCGCCGGACAGGGAGGGGGCTACACCTTC. This sequence encodes CASSAGQGGGYTF.

The chain joins TRBV5-1 to TRBJ1-1, with D perhaps TRBD1 (5 bases). The germline gives CDR1 SGHRS, CDR2 YFSETQ. V was pared by 0 bases and J by 0 bases, with 9 bases between. The CDR3 runs to 15 residues. The CDR3 sequence is CASSLDAGMNTEAFF. CDR3 nucleotide sequence: TGCGCCAGCAGCTTGGATGCAGGGATGAACACTGAAGCTTTCTTT.

This clone was counted a few times. This chain connects TRBV3-1 (or the pseudogene TRBV3-2) to TRBJ1-6, with 7 positions matching TRBD1. This CDR3 is 14 amino acids long. V lost 1 base to trimming and J lost 7 bases; unmatched junction nucleotides: 1. CDR1 is LGHDT and CDR2 is YNNKEL in the germline V gene (reference sequence). DNA for the CDR3: TGTGCCAGCAGCCAAGGGACAGGCAATTCACCCCTCCACTTT. Translated, it gives CASSQGTGNSPLHF.

The gene calls are TRBV25-1 and TRBJ1-1; 9 bases agree with TRBD1. J gave up 1 base and V 3 bases, and 0 bases lay outside the gene matches. The germline gives CDR1 MGHDK, CDR2 SYGVNS. The CDR3 contains 14 residues. The chain's CDR3 is CASSETGGNTEAFF. In nucleotides, the CDR3 is TGTGCCAGCAGTGAGACAGGGGGGAACACTGAAGCTTTCTTT.

The CDR3 spells CASRDTTGGTEAFF. The CDR3 DNA reads as TGTGCCAGTAGGGACACCACGGGAGGGACTGAAGCTTTCTTT. This sequence joins TRBV19 and TRBJ1-1, with D perhaps matching TRBD1 (5 bases). Germline lookup yields CDR1 LNHDA and CDR2 SQIVND (reference sequence). This CDR3 region has 14 residues. V lost 6 bases and J 5 bases, leaving 16 bases between the germline ends.

The V gene is TRBV7-6, the J gene TRBJ1-4; 8 bases are a match to TRBD1. The CDR3 runs 15 residues. Unmatched junction bases numbered 3, after V lost 2 bases and J lost 4 bases. Germline V gives CDR1 SGHVS, CDR2 FNYEAQ. The chain's CDR3 is CASSLRTGFNEKLFF. As DNA, the CDR3 is TGTGCCAGCAGCTTACGGACAGGGTTTAATGAAAAACTGTTTTTT. Full variable domain (outside the CDR3, taken from reference TRBV7-6 and TRBJ1-4): GAGVSQSPRYKVTKRGQDVALRCDPISGHVSLYWYRQALGQGPEFLTYFNYEAQQDKSGLPNDRFSAERPEGSISTLTIQRTEQRDSAMYRCASSLRTGFNEKLFFGSGTQLSVL.

This clone was counted once. CDR3 sequence: CASSYSTQPVVNEQFF. The CDR3 DNA reads as TGTGCCAGCAGTTACTCAACACAGCCGGTAGTCAATGAGCAGTTCTTC. V and J are TRBV6-5 and TRBJ2-1, with unresolved D. The CDR3 is made up of 16 amino acids. Trimming took 0 bases from V and 6 from J, leaving 15 bases between them. Germline CDR1 MNHEY, CDR2 SVGAGI.

V and J are TRBV25-1 and TRBJ1-4; no reliable D call. The germline V and J ends were trimmed by 2 bases and 0 bases, with 10 bases remaining between them. CDR3 length: 16 residues. Per the germline V gene, CDR1 is MGHDK and CDR2 is SYGVNS. CDR3 in amino acids: CASSESAGSTNEKLFF. The CDR3 bases are TGTGCCAGCAGTGAAAGTGCAGGATCAACTAATGAAAAACTGTTTTTT.

J is TRBJ1-2 and V is TRBV7-8, with D maybe TRBD1 (5 bases). The V gene lost 5 bases and the J gene lost 2 bases, with 12 bases spanning the gap. This CDR3 spans 14 amino acids. Germline values: CDR1 SGHVS, CDR2 FQNEAQ. CDR3 sequence reads: CASSPPRENYGYTF. The CDR3 DNA reads TGTGCCAGCAGCCCTCCCAGGGAAAACTATGGCTACACCTTC.

The V and J genes are TRBV7-6 and TRBJ1-1, with unresolved D. Trimming left V 4 bases short and J 4 bases short, with 13 bases between. The CDR3 runs 14 residues. Germline V gives CDR1 SGHVS, CDR2 FNYEAQ. The CDR3 bases are TGTGCCAGCAGCTCGGTGGTGGCGGGCACTGAAGCTTTCTTT. The encoded protein is CASSSVVAGTEAFF.

The genes are TRBV27 and TRBJ1-5, with D possibly TRBD1 on 5 matching bases. CDR3 length: 14 residues. The germline V gene encodes CDR1 MNHEY and CDR2 SMNVEV (reference sequence). The V end lost 3 bases, the J end lost 4 bases, and 10 bases lay between the germline ends. The CDR3 region is CASSFLGGNQPQHF. In nucleotides, the CDR3 is TGTGCCAGCAGTTTCTTGGGGGGGAATCAGCCCCAGCATTTT.

The chain links TRBV7-2 to TRBJ1-2; D remains ambiguous. Germline CDR1 and CDR2: SGHTA and FQGNSA. V lost 2 bases and J lost 8, with 9 bases in between. This CDR3 spans 12 amino acids. In DNA, the CDR3 is TGTGCCAGCAGCTTACCGGGGAGAGGCTACACCTTC. It yields the protein CASSLPGRGYTF.

The V call is TRBV5-1, the J call TRBJ2-2, with 14 bases lining up with TRBD2. CDR1 SGHRS and CDR2 YFSETQ come from the germline V gene. V shed 4 bases, J shed 0 bases, and the junction held 5 bases outside the gene matches. CDR3 length: 18 amino acids. The CDR3: CASSDGTSGGANTGELFF. As DNA, the CDR3 is TGCGCCAGCAGCGACGGGACTAGCGGGGGCGCGAACACCGGGGAGCTGTTTTTT.

V usage is TRBV30 and J usage is TRBJ1-2, with 8 bases aligning to TRBD1. Germline trimming cut 4 bases from V and 4 bases from J; bases unmatched to any gene: 11. The CDR3 sequence is 15 residues long. From germline, CDR1 is GTSNPN and CDR2 SVGIG (reference sequence). CDR3 coding DNA: TGTGCCTGGACCCCGGACAGGGACTTCGCCTATGGCTACACCTTC. Residues: CAWTPDRDFAYGYTF. Complete variable domain (other parts from reference TRBV30 and TRBJ1-2): SQTIHQWPATLVQPVGSPLSLECTVEGTSNPNLYWYRQAAGRGLQLLFYSVGIGQISSEVPQNLSASRPQDRQFILSSKKLLLSDSGFYLCAWTPDRDFAYGYTFGSGTRLTVV.